These 29 T cell receptor beta chains originate from one sample sequenced in a study of regulatory T cells in long-lasting Graves disease. The sample's time point: newly diagnosed GD, antithyroid drugs for less than 3 months. Extracted RNA from PBMCs served as the source of the TCR library. Relying on iRepertoire HTBI primers and Arm-PCR of CDR3 regions, the team built TCR beta libraries. Each CDR3 protein gets one entry after TCRdb re-called the multiplex PCR reads with MiXCR. The data contain hundreds of thousands of distinct CDR3 sequences, about 13% of them singletons. This sample was also put to use in a study of T cells in Graves' hyperthyroidism and ophthalmopathy.

Sample: peripheral blood mononuclear cells (PBMCs), taken at new diagnosis, from a patient treated with antithyroid drugs. These receptor sequences come from a man aged 30 to 39 with Graves disease.

This clonotype was recorded at least ten times. The CDR3 here is CASSLGGAHGQPQHF. The CDR3 region has the DNA TGTGCCAGCAGCTTGGGGGGCGCGCATGGACAGCCCCAGCATTTT. The chain carries TRBV7-2 and TRBJ1-5; a weak D match, TRBD1 (6 bases). The V end lost 3 bases, the J end lost 7 bases, and 16 bases lay between the germline ends. Germline CDR1 is SGHTA and CDR2 is FQGNSA. The CDR3 is 15 amino acids.

The table lists this clonotype with many counts. The rearrangement uses TRBV27 and TRBJ1-4, with 11 bases lining up with TRBD1. CDR3 length: 18 residues. With 5 bases clipped from V and 0 bases from J, the junction kept 8 bases outside the gene matches. Germline values: CDR1 MNHEY, CDR2 SMNVEV (reference sequence). CDR3 sequence reads: CASSPWTGGITTNEKLFF. The CDR3 region has the DNA TGTGCCAGCAGTCCCTGGACAGGGGGCATTACAACTAATGAAAAACTGTTTTTT. Full variable domain (missing parts from reference TRBV27 and TRBJ1-4): EAQVTQNPRYLITVTGKKLTVTCSQNMNHEYMSWYRQDPGLGLRQIYYSMNVEVTDKGDVPEGYKVSRKEKRNFPLILESPSPNQTSLYFCASSPWTGGITTNEKLFFGSGTQLSVL.

This clonotype was observed many times. The chain carries TRBV7-9 and TRBJ2-5, with TRBD2 matching over 13 bases. The CDR3 is made up of 16 amino acids. With V trimmed by 4 bases and J by 5 bases, 7 bases remained unmatched. CDR1 is SEHNR, CDR2 FQNEAQ, per germline (reference sequence). The CDR3 spells CASSSTLAGGPETQYF. CDR3 coding DNA: TGTGCCAGCAGCTCCACACTAGCGGGAGGGCCGGAGACCCAGTACTTC.

This chain links TRBV11-2 with TRBJ1-1, with D maybe TRBD1 (6 bases). Germline loops: CDR1 SGHAT, CDR2 FQNNGV. V lost 0 bases, J lost 5 bases, and 10 bases lay in between. The CDR3 runs 14 residues. CDR3 bases: TGTGCCAGCAGCTTAGAGGGGGGGGCGACTGAAGCTTTCTTT. This gives the protein CASSLEGGATEAFF.

The sample holds many counts of this clonotype. V and J are TRBV7-3 and TRBJ2-1; TRBD2 agrees at 11 bases. V trimming: 5 bases; J trimming: 8 bases; junction bases outside the gene matches: 8. CDR1 SGHTA and CDR2 FQGTGA come from the germline V gene. The CDR3 spans 15 residues. Here the CDR3 reads CASSKAGTSGDEQFF. In DNA form, the CDR3 reads TGTGCCAGCAGCAAGGCCGGGACTAGCGGCGATGAGCAGTTCTTC.

There are many counts of this clonotype. As DNA, the CDR3 is TGCTACGTTGCAGCGGGCACAGATACGCAGTATTTT. This gives the protein CYVAAGTDTQYF. The V call is TRBV29-1, the J call TRBJ2-3; D is perhaps TRBD2 (5 bases). Germline values: CDR1 SQVTM, CDR2 ANQGSEA. The CDR3 runs 12 residues.

This clonotype was counted only a few times. This chain uses TRBV7-2 with TRBJ2-1; TRBD2 is a possible D gene (6 bases). Germline CDR1 is SGHTA and CDR2 is FQGNSA. The length of the CDR3 is 13 residues. Trimming took off 1 base at V and 10 bases at J, with 11 bases between the two ends. For the CDR3, the DNA is TGTGCCAGCAGCTTAGGAACGCGGGGCGAGCAGTTCTTC. Amino acids: CASSLGTRGEQFF.

At least ten counts were recorded for this clonotype. This sequence joins TRBV24-1 and TRBJ1-2, with D possibly TRBD1 on 6 matching bases. The CDR3 covers 13 residues. V was trimmed by 5 bases and J by 7 bases, leaving 13 bases between them. CDR1 is KGHDR and CDR2 is SFDVKD in the germline V gene. The CDR3 loop is CATSANRDSGYTF. In nucleotides, the CDR3 is TGTGCCACCAGTGCTAACAGGGACTCTGGCTACACCTTC.

This clonotype was picked up many times. The V and J genes are TRBV7-9 and TRBJ2-1; no clear D gene. The CDR3 length is 12 residues. Germline V gene sequence: CDR1 SEHNR, CDR2 FQNEAQ (reference sequence). The germline V and J ends were trimmed by 7 bases and 10 bases, with 14 bases remaining between them. CDR3 sequence (DNA): TGTGCCAGCACCGCCGCGTTGGGGGAGCAGTTCTTC. Its protein product is CASTAALGEQFF.

The sample holds many counts of this clonotype. The rearrangement uses TRBV4-1 and TRBJ2-5; 8 bases line up with TRBD1. The CDR3 is 14 residues long. V lost 0 bases to trimming and J lost 5 bases; unmatched junction nucleotides: 2. Germline loops: CDR1 MGHRA, CDR2 YSYEKL. CDR3 region: CASSQDPGGETQYF. CDR3 DNA sequence: TGCGCCAGCAGCCAAGATCCAGGGGGCGAGACCCAGTACTTC.

The table lists this clonotype with many counts. The rearrangement uses TRBV24-1 and TRBJ2-2, with 7 bases lining up with TRBD1. Germline V CDR1 and CDR2: KGHDR, SFDVKD. After removal of 6 bases from V and 1 base from J, the junction contained 10 bases not matched to a gene. This CDR3 has 17 amino acids. CDR3 amino acids: CATSKAPGQENTGELFF. The CDR3 DNA is TGTGCCACCAGTAAAGCACCTGGACAGGAGAACACCGGGGAGCTGTTTTTT.

V and J are TRBV3-1 and TRBJ1-4; D call uncertain. The germline V gene has CDR1 LGHDT and CDR2 YNNKEL (reference sequence). This CDR3 contains 15 residues. V lost 0 bases to trimming and J lost 6 bases, with 11 bases between them. CDR3 residues: CASSQDLSRDEKLFF. CDR3 sequence (DNA): TGTGCCAGCAGCCAAGATCTTTCGCGGGATGAAAAACTGTTTTTT. The full variable domain, completed using reference TRBV3-1 and TRBJ1-4, is DTAVSQTPKYLVTQMGNDKSIKCEQNLGHDTMYWYKQDSKKFLKIMFSYNNKELIINETVPNRFSPKSPDKAHLNLHINSLELGDSAVYFCASSQDLSRDEKLFFGSGTQLSVL.

This clonotype was picked up many times. CDR3 residues: CASGGGSSYNEQFF. CDR3 DNA sequence: TGTGCCAGCGGCGGGGGGAGCTCCTACAATGAGCAGTTCTTC. This sequence joins TRBV6-1 and TRBJ2-1; TRBD2 matches at 8 bases. The CDR3 extends over 14 amino acids. Trimming cost V 8 bases and J 0 bases; bases outside gene matches: 3. Germline loops: CDR1 MNHNS, CDR2 SASEGT.

This clonotype was recorded at least ten times. This sequence joins TRBV2 and TRBJ2-7; TRBD2 agrees at 10 bases. Germline loops: CDR1 SNHLY, CDR2 FYNNEI. The CDR3 runs 15 residues. J gave up 3 bases and V 6 bases, and 8 bases lay outside the gene matches. The CDR3 DNA sequence: TGTGCCAGCAGCCTCCGGGGACTAGCGATCTACGAGCAGTACTTC. Translating it yields CASSLRGLAIYEQYF. The whole variable domain, filled in from reference TRBV2 and TRBJ2-7, reads EPEVTQTPSHQVTQMGQEVILRCVPISNHLYFYWYRQILGQKVEFLVSFYNNEISEKSEIFDDQFSVERPDGSNFTLKIRSTKLEDSAMYFCASSLRGLAIYEQYFGPGTRLTVT.

The V and J genes are TRBV27 and TRBJ1-3, with D maybe TRBD1 (6 bases). V lost 8 bases and J 4 bases, leaving 12 bases between the germline ends. The germline gives CDR1 MNHEY, CDR2 SMNVEV (reference sequence). The CDR3 loop spans 13 amino acids. CDR3 region: CASGPGQGNTIYF. For the CDR3, the DNA is TGTGCCAGCGGGCCGGGACAAGGAAACACCATATATTTT.

The chain uses TRBV7-9 and TRBJ2-1, with 9 bases matching TRBD2. The junction had 3 bases not matched to a gene; V was cut back by 3 bases and J by 0 bases. This CDR3 is built from 16 residues. The germline CDR1 and CDR2 sequences are SEHNR and FQNEAQ (reference sequence). CDR3 nucleotides: TGTGCCAGCAGCTTGCGGCGGGGGGGCTCCTACAATGAGCAGTTCTTC. As protein: CASSLRRGGSYNEQFF.

A note on this clonotype: One junction end does not reproduce the germline sequence, and a read error may be involved. J is TRBJ2-1 and V is TRBV15; D is possibly TRBD1 or TRBD2 (7 bases each). The CDR3 loop spans 17 amino acids. Germline V gives CDR1 LNHNV, CDR2 YYDKDF (reference sequence). The CDR3 DNA is TGTGCCACCAGCAGCCCGTTCAGGGGGGGCTCCTACAATGAGCAGTCCTTC. Residues: CATSSPFRGGSYNEQSF.

At least ten counts were recorded for this clonotype. This chain joins TRBV18 and TRBJ2-1, with 9 positions matching TRBD1. The CDR3 contains 13 residues. Trimming cost V 8 bases and J 10 bases; bases outside gene matches: 9. Per the germline V gene, CDR1 is KGHSH and CDR2 is LQKENI. The CDR3 spells CASSRGQGNEQFF. The CDR3 DNA follows: TGTGCCAGCAGCCGGGGACAGGGCAACGAGCAGTTCTTC.

This clonotype occurred many times. This CDR3 is CSARDILSYEQYF. For the CDR3, the DNA is TGCAGTGCTAGAGACATACTCTCCTACGAGCAGTACTTC. This chain uses TRBV20-1 with TRBJ2-7; D ambiguous. The CDR3 loop spans 13 amino acids. Germline V gives CDR1 DFQATT, CDR2 SNEGSKA (reference sequence). Between the trimmed V and J ends, which lost 0 bases and 0 bases, there was a span of 6 bases.

This clonotype was seen at least ten times. The chain has TRBV6-2 or TRBV6-3 and TRBJ2-1; D remains unclear. Germline V gene data show CDR1 as MNHEY and CDR2 as SVGEGT. The CDR3 has 13 residues. V shed 5 bases and J shed 13 bases, with 18 bases lying between them. CDR3 loop: CASSEANVPGQFF. In nucleotides, the CDR3 is TGTGCCAGCAGTGAAGCGAATGTGCCAGGTCAGTTCTTC.

The V and J genes are TRBV13 and TRBJ2-7; TRBD1 aligns across 12 bases. The CDR3 length is 14 residues. Germline lookup yields CDR1 PRHDT and CDR2 FYEKMQ (reference sequence). CDR3 nucleotide sequence: TGTGTTCTAGACCGGGACAGGGGGCGCAACGAGCAGTACTTC. This gives the protein CVLDRDRGRNEQYF.

This clonotype was recorded at least ten times. The chain carries TRBV7-9 and TRBJ2-1, with TRBD1 as a possible D gene (6 bases). This CDR3 contains 15 residues. Germline values: CDR1 SEHNR, CDR2 FQNEAQ (reference sequence). The germline V and J ends were trimmed by 4 bases and 8 bases, with 18 bases remaining between them. The CDR3 DNA follows: TGTGCCAGCAGCTCAAAGGCCGGGACACGGGATGAGCAGTTCTTC. Translated: CASSSKAGTRDEQFF.

This clonotype has at least ten counts. V is TRBV15 and J is TRBJ2-1; TRBD1 is a possible D gene (5 bases). V shed 1 base and J shed 0 bases, with 10 bases lying between them. The germline CDR1 and CDR2 sequences are LNHNV and YYDKDF (reference sequence). There are 16 residues in the CDR3. This chain's CDR3 is CATSRGQLISYNEQFF. As DNA, the CDR3 is TGTGCCACCAGCAGAGGACAGTTGATCTCCTACAATGAGCAGTTCTTC.

This clonotype was observed a handful of times. The chain carries TRBV11-3 and TRBJ2-2; perhaps D is TRBD1 or TRBD2 (6 bases each). CDR3 size: 15 residues. Germline values: CDR1 SGHNT, CDR2 YENEEA. V was pared by 0 bases and J by 5 bases, with 10 bases between. The CDR3 DNA sequence: TGTGCCAGCAGCTTAGACGGGGGCCGGACCGGGGAGCTGTTTTTT. Translating it yields CASSLDGGRTGELFF.

The chain recombines TRBV27 with TRBJ1-6; D remains ambiguous. Trimming took 1 base from V and 7 from J, leaving 11 bases between them. CDR3 size: 15 residues. Germline V gene data show CDR1 as MNHEY and CDR2 as SMNVEV (reference sequence). The DNA of the CDR3 is TGTGCCAGCAGTTTATTCTGGGTCCCCAATTCACCCCTCCACTTT. It translates to CASSLFWVPNSPLHF.

The genes are TRBV4-2 and TRBJ2-3, with TRBD2 matching over 8 bases. CDR1 and CDR2 from the germline V gene are LGHNA and YNFKEQ. Unmatched junction bases numbered 3, after V lost 0 bases and J lost 1 base. There are 16 residues in the CDR3. CDR3 DNA sequence: TGTGCCAGCAGCCAAGATCGAGCGGGGGGCACAGATACGCAGTATTTT. This translates into CASSQDRAGGTDTQYF.

Remarks on this clonotype: At one boundary the junction diverges from the germline segment, which might be a read error. The chain is built from TRBV10-3 and TRBJ2-3, with no clear D. The CDR3 covers 15 residues. Germline CDR1 is ENHRY and CDR2 is SYGVKD. In DNA form, the CDR3 reads TGTGCCGTCAGTGAGTCGGCCAGACGCACAGATACGCAGTATTTT. This sequence encodes CAVSESARRTDTQYF.

This clonotype came up a few times. The chain has TRBV6-1 and TRBJ2-3; 10 bases agree with TRBD2. V shed 3 bases and J 2 bases; nucleotides not matched to a gene: 8. This CDR3 region has 17 residues. The germline V gene has CDR1 MNHNS and CDR2 SASEGT. The CDR3 DNA reads TGTGCCAGCAGTGAGTGGGTGAGCGGGAGGGACACAGATACGCAGTATTTT. This encodes CASSEWVSGRDTDTQYF.

This clonotype came up many times. This chain joins TRBV19 and TRBJ1-5; D remains unclear. Germline lookup yields CDR1 LNHDA and CDR2 SQIVND (reference sequence). Between the trimmed V and J ends, which lost 4 bases and 0 bases, there was a span of 7 bases. The CDR3 is 14 residues long. CDR3: CASSTGFSNQPQHF. As DNA, the CDR3 is TGTGCCAGTAGTACCGGGTTTAGCAATCAGCCCCAGCATTTT. Drawing the rest from reference TRBV19 and TRBJ1-5, the complete variable domain is DGGITQSPKYLFRKEGQNVTLSCEQNLNHDAMYWYRQDPGQGLRLIYYSQIVNDFQKGDIAEGYSVSREKKESFPLTVTSAQKNPTAFYLCASSTGFSNQPQHFGDGTRLSIL.